These 14 T cell receptor beta chains originate from one sample sequenced in a study of T cell repertoires in cytomegalovirus infection (dated by TCRdb to 2018 to 2020). Reads for this sample came from an Illumina HiSeq 1500. Through fastp at Q25 and MiXCR, TCRdb rebuilt clones from the public reads, retaining in-frame beta chains. Duplicate CDR3 protein sequences are folded into a single record with the most common DNA and genes. The sample table contains roughly 150,000 distinct CDR3 sequences; only one count was recorded for 20% to 30% of them. The top ten clonotypes cover roughly 11% of the sample. Sequenced sample: PBMCs. These receptors came from a human donor in good health (CMV status not recorded). Some clones in this sample may be carry-over from other donors' samples.

The chain carries TRBV7-9 and TRBJ2-3; 9 bases align to TRBD1. Per the germline V gene, CDR1 is SEHNR and CDR2 is FQNEAQ (reference sequence). Germline trimming cut 3 bases from V and 4 bases from J; bases unmatched to any gene: 2. The CDR3 is 14 residues long. The CDR3 sequence: CASSLTGGADTQYF. The CDR3 nucleotides are TGTGCCAGCAGCTTGACAGGGGGGGCAGATACGCAGTATTTT.

The rearrangement uses TRBV5-1 and TRBJ1-4; 7 nucleotides match TRBD1. The CDR3 runs to 14 residues. V was pared by 4 bases and J by 7 bases, with 7 bases of the junction left unmatched. CDR1 is SGHRS and CDR2 is YFSETQ in the germline V gene. The CDR3 DNA reads TGCGCCAGCAGCACGATACAGGGGAGTGAAAAACTGTTTTTT. Its protein is CASSTIQGSEKLFF.

About this clonotype: This may be a read error, as it is one base from a much larger clone. The V call is TRBV12-3 or TRBV12-4, the J call TRBJ2-7; the D gene could be TRBD1 or TRBD2 (5 bases each). V was cut by 4 bases and J by 2 bases, with 12 bases left in between. This CDR3 is 14 amino acids long. In nucleotides, the CDR3 is TGTGCCAGCAGTTCCGGGACGAGACCCTACGAGCAGTACTTC. Its translation: CASSSGTRPYEQYF.

This clonotype was counted many times. Mismatch with germline at one junction end may stem from a read error. V usage is TRBV7-7 and J usage is TRBJ2-1, with 7 bases aligning to TRBD1. The CDR3 contains 14 residues. Looked up from germline, CDR1 is SSHAT and CDR2 is FNYEAQ (reference sequence). CDR3: CASSLGAGGNEQFF. The CDR3 region has the DNA TGTGCTAGCAGCTTGGGGGCAGGGGGTAATGAGCAGTTCTTC.

This clonotype was recorded a few times. The genes are TRBV28 and TRBJ2-5, with D unresolved. The length of the CDR3 is 13 residues. V dropped 3 bases and J dropped 5 bases, with 10 bases sitting between them. The germline V gene has CDR1 MDHEN and CDR2 SYDVKM. CDR3 DNA sequence: TGTGCCAGCAGTTTTGTCGGAGTTGAGACCCAGTACTTC. Translated, it gives CASSFVGVETQYF.

This clonotype was seen many times. The J gene is TRBJ1-5, the V gene TRBV7-2; D remains ambiguous. Per the germline V gene, CDR1 is SGHTA and CDR2 is FQGNSA. The CDR3 contains 13 residues. Trimming shortened V by 1 base and J by 5 bases, and 6 bases separated the two germline ends. The DNA of the CDR3 is TGTGCCAGCAGCTTAGGCAGAGATCAGCCCCAGCATTTT. Its protein is CASSLGRDQPQHF. Complete variable domain (other parts from reference TRBV7-2 and TRBJ1-5): GAGVSQSPSNKVTEKGKDVELRCDPISGHTALYWYRQSLGQGLEFLIYFQGNSAPDKSGLPSDRFSAERTGGSVSTLTIQRTQQEDSAVYLCASSLGRDQPQHFGDGTRLSIL.

With regard to this clonotype: A much larger clonotype is one base distant, so this may be a read error. The CDR3 reads CASSSPHGTDLKEQFF. DNA of the CDR3: TGTGCCAGCAGCTCCCCCCACGGGACAGACCTCAAAGAGCAGTTCTTC. V and J are TRBV12-3 or TRBV12-4 and TRBJ2-1, with 7 bases identical to TRBD1. The V gene end was trimmed by 6 bases and the J gene end by 10 bases; junction bases not matched to a gene: 18. The CDR3 extends over 16 amino acids.

This clonotype was counted between two and nine times. The gene calls are TRBV7-9 and TRBJ1-2; D ambiguous. V shed 4 bases and J shed 14 bases, with 29 bases lying between them. Germline CDR1 SEHNR, CDR2 FQNEAQ (reference sequence). The CDR3 consists of 16 residues. CDR3 sequence: CASSSSGNLALAKGTF. The CDR3 DNA is TGTGCCAGCAGCTCTTCGGGAAATCTGGCCCTGGCTAAAGGGACCTTC. Full variable domain (outside the CDR3, taken from reference TRBV7-9 and TRBJ1-2): DTGVSQNPRHKITKRGQNVTFRCDPISEHNRLYWYRQTLGQGPEFLTYFQNEAQLEKSRLLSDRFSAERPKGSFSTLEIQRTEQGDSAMYLCASSSSGNLALAKGTFGSGTRLTVV.

The CDR3 DNA is TGTGCCAGCAGTTTAGTTGTTGGGGGAAGGGAGACCCAGTACTTC. This sequence encodes CASSLVVGGRETQYF. The V and J genes are TRBV28 and TRBJ2-5, with D perhaps matching TRBD1 or TRBD2 (5 bases each). Germline-derived CDR1 and CDR2 are MDHEN and SYDVKM. This CDR3 has 15 amino acids. The V end lost 2 bases, the J end lost 5 bases, and 15 bases lay between the germline ends.

This clonotype was seen ten or more times. The chain is built from TRBV18 and TRBJ1-1; the D is unclear. The V end was cut by 1 base, the J end by 1 base, with 4 bases between. CDR1 is KGHSH, CDR2 LQKENI, per germline. This CDR3 has 13 residues. CDR3 in amino acids: CASSPQGNTEAFF. The CDR3 DNA reads TGTGCCAGCTCACCACAGGGGAACACTGAAGCTTTCTTT.

CDR3 amino acids: CASSATLGLVGPSSYNEQFF. The CDR3 coding sequence is TGTGCCAGCAGCGCAACTTTGGGACTAGTGGGACCGAGCTCCTACAATGAGCAGTTCTTC. V usage is TRBV11-2 and J usage is TRBJ2-1; TRBD2 matches 8 bases. CDR1 and CDR2 from the germline V gene are SGHAT and FQNNGV. CDR3 length: 20 residues. V lost 5 bases and J lost 0; bases outside the gene matches: 18.

This clonotype was observed at least ten times. The chain joins TRBV7-2 to TRBJ1-6, with D uncertain. V lost 5 bases and J lost 7, with 9 bases in between. Germline-derived CDR1 and CDR2 are SGHTA and FQGNSA. The CDR3 covers 13 residues. The CDR3 region is CASSPEANSPLHF. The CDR3 coding sequence is TGTGCCAGCAGCCCAGAGGCAAATTCACCCCTCCACTTT.

The chain recombines TRBV28 with TRBJ2-1, with TRBD2 identical over 9 bases. The CDR3 has 17 amino acids. The germline gives CDR1 MDHEN, CDR2 SYDVKM. Trimming removed 10 bases from V and 1 base from J; junction bases left unmatched: 14. The CDR3 DNA follows: TGTGCCACATCCGCATCTATAGCGGGAGTATCCTACAATGAGCAGTTCTTC. This gives the protein CATSASIAGVSYNEQFF.

A few counts support this clonotype. The chain has TRBV7-6 and TRBJ1-6; 8 positions agree with TRBD1. Looked up from germline, CDR1 is SGHVS and CDR2 is FNYEAQ. The junction had 5 bases not matched to a gene; V was cut back by 4 bases and J by 15 bases. The CDR3 runs 12 residues. The CDR3 here is CASSSTGQGLHF. CDR3 sequence (DNA): TGTGCCAGCAGCTCAACCGGACAGGGCCTCCACTTT.